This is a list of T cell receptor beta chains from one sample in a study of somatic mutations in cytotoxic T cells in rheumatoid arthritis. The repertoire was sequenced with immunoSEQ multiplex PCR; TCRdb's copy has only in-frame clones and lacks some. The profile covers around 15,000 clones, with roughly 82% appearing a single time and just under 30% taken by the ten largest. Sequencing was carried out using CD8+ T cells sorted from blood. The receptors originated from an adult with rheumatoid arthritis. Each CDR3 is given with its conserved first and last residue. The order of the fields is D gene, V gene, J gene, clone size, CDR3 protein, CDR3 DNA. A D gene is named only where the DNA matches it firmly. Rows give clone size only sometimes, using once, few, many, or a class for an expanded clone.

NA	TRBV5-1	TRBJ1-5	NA	CASSFLGGNQPQHF	TGCGCCAGCAGCTTCTTAGGCGGAAATCAGCCCCAGCATTTT
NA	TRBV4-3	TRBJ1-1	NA	CASSQDLGVEAFF	TGCGCCAGCAGCCAAGATCTGGGGGTTGAAGCTTTCTTT
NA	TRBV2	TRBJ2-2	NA	CASSRGVRGELFF	TGTGCCAGCAGTAGGGGCGTTAGAGGGGAGCTGTTTTTT
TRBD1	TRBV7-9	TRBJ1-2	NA	CASSSYRQGLDGYTF	TGTGCCAGCAGCTCCTACCGACAGGGGCTGGATGGCTACACCTTC
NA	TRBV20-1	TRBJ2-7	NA	CSGGINYEQYF	TGCAGTGGCGGAATAAACTACGAGCAGTACTTC
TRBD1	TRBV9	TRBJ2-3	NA	CASSLDRDTSTDTQYF	TGTGCCAGCAGCTTGGACAGGGACACTAGCACAGATACGCAGTATTTT
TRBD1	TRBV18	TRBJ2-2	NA	CASSGQQGPTGELFF	TGTGCCAGCTCAGGTCAACAGGGGCCCACCGGGGAGCTGTTTTTT
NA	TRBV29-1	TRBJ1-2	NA	CSVVVSEGGGYGYTF	TGCAGCGTTGTCGTCTCCGAGGGGGGAGGCTATGGCTACACCTTC
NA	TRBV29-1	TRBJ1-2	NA	CSVLRVRGYTF	TGCAGCGTTCTCAGGGTTCGGGGCTACACCTTC
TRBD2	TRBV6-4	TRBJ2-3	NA	CASSRDYGGTDTQYF	TGTGCCAGCAGTCGGGACTATGGCGGCACAGATACGCAGTATTTT
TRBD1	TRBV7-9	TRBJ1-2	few	CASSLGGSRGPTYGYTF	TGTGCCAGCAGCTTAGGCGGGAGCAGGGGGCCGACCTATGGCTACACCTTC
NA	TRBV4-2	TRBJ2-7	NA	CASSQLATYEQYF	TGTGCCAGCAGCCAACTAGCGACGTACGAGCAGTACTTC
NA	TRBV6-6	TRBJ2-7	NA	CASSPSYEQYF	TGTGCCAGCAGCCCCTCCTACGAGCAGTACTTC
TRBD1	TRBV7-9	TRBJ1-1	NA	CASSPRQGELEAFF	TGTGCCAGCAGCCCGAGACAGGGTGAACTTGAAGCTTTCTTT
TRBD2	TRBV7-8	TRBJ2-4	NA	CASSSREGMDIQYF	TGTGCCAGCAGCTCCCGGGAGGGGATGGACATTCAGTACTTC
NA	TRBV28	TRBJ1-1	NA	CASSADRDGPEAFF	TGTGCCAGCAGTGCCGACCGGGACGGTCCTGAAGCTTTCTTT
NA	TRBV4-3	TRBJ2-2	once	CASSQFGLPLNTGELFF	TGCGCCAGCAGCCAATTCGGCCTCCCGTTAAACACCGGGGAGCTGTTTTTT
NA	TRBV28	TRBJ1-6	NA	CASSSTGDGSPLHF	TGTGCCAGCAGTTCCACAGGCGACGGGTCACCCCTCCACTTT
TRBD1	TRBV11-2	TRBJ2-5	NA	CASSTSGGGQTKRGTQYF	TGTGCCAGCAGCACATCAGGGGGTGGGCAGACCAAGAGGGGGACCCAGTACTTC
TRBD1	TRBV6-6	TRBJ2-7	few	CASWDRGGEQYF	TGTGCCAGCTGGGACAGGGGAGGCGAGCAGTACTTC
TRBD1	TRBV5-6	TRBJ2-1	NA	CASSMTGTSYNEQFF	TGTGCCAGCAGCATGACAGGGACGTCCTACAATGAGCAGTTCTTC
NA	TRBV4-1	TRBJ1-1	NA	CASSQEGTEGRMGAFF	TGCGCCAGCAGCCAAGAAGGGACCGAAGGTAGGATGGGAGCTTTCTTT
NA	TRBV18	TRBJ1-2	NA	CASSPPGAGGYTF	TGTGCCAGCTCACCTCCAGGGGCTGGCGGCTACACCTTC
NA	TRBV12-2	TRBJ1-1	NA	CASRLATPDSLNTEAFF	TGTGCAAGTCGCTTAGCAACACCGGACAGCTTGAACACTGAAGCTTTCTTT
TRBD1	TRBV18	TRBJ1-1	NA	CASSWRQGNTEAFF	TGTGCCAGCTCTTGGCGACAGGGGAACACTGAAGCTTTCTTT
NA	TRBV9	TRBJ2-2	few	CASSARTINTGELFF	TGTGCCAGCAGCGCCCGGACTATAAACACCGGGGAGCTGTTTTTT
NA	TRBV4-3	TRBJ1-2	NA	CASSQARLSYGYTF	TGCGCCAGCAGCCAAGCCCGGTTGAGCTATGGCTACACCTTC
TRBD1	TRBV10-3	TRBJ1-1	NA	CAISDPTGENTEAFF	TGTGCCATCAGTGACCCGACAGGGGAGAACACTGAAGCTTTCTTT
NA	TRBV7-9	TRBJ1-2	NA	CASSPRTALGYGYTF	TGTGCCAGCAGCCCTCGGACAGCCCTAGGCTATGGCTACACCTTC
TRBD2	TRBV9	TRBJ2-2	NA	CASSQPRGSGSGELFF	TGTGCCAGCAGCCAGCCCCGGGGTAGCGGGAGCGGGGAGCTGTTTTTT
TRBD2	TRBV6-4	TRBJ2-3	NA	CASSDGTSGGADTQYF	TGTGCCAGCAGTGACGGGACTAGCGGGGGGGCAGATACGCAGTATTTT
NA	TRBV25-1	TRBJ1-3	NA	CASSEYNPGERNTIYF	TGTGCCAGCAGTGAATATAACCCGGGGGAGAGAAACACCATATATTTT